This TCR beta chain emerged from a study of T cell responses to AZD1222 COVID-19 vaccine. Regarding the study as a whole: Spike as a whole was targeted by vaccine-associated CD4 TCRs, dominant at 160-218 and 743-854. Only six AZD1222 recipients tested seropositive at baseline. The breadth and depth of Spike-specific TCRs increased once two AZD1222 doses had been given.

Remarks on this clone: The antigen is unknown.

Generated by immunoSEQ multiplex PCR, the TCRdb table keeps only in-frame clones and is missing some. The table lists around 170,000 clones, around 90% of them singletons. This clonotype originated in an adult who received the AZD1222 COVID-19 vaccine. This material consisted of peripheral blood, taken 28 days after the second AZD1222 dose.

The CDR3 DNA is TGTGCCAGCAGCGTTGGGACAGGGTTTGGGGGAGATACGCAGTATTTT. This translates into CASSVGTGFGGDTQYF. V is TRBV9 and J is TRBJ2-3; 9 bases align to TRBD1. V shed 2 bases and J 5 bases; nucleotides not matched to a gene: 9. This CDR3 is 16 amino acids long. Germline CDR1 reads SGDLS; CDR2 reads YYNGEE.